This T cell receptor beta chain was profiled in a study of cytomegalovirus exposure and HLA in healthy donors. Whole-study findings and limits: In terms of immune exposure information, only CMV serostatus was available. Within an earlier analysis, most TCR beta V segments proved productive either about 87% or about 30% of the time. Upon later analysis, HLA-associated TCR beta chains proved more clonally expanded than other, equally common chains. The study put under 200 TCR beta chains on its list as cytomegalovirus-associated.

A multiplex PCR was run with 60 Vbeta primers and 13 Jbeta primers. The protocol was immunoSEQ multiplex PCR, while the TCRdb copy is restricted to in-frame clones and leaves out a portion. Among almost 80,000 clones listed, 67% were seen once. With respect to this clone: Its antigen remains unknown.

The CDR3 sequence is 14 residues long. Germline V gene sequence: CDR1 SGHDT, CDR2 YYEEEE. Trimming took off 4 bases at V and 14 bases at J, with 24 bases between the two ends. The J gene is TRBJ1-2, the V gene TRBV5-6, with a weak D call TRBD1 (6 bases). Sample: PBMCs. This clonotype was obtained from a woman aged 45-65 years in good health and CMV-seropositive. CDR3: CASSAGGADLGRTF. CDR3 nucleotide sequence: TGTGCCAGCAGCGCGGGGGGGGCCGACCTAGGTCGGACCTTC.